A selection of T cell receptor beta chains follows, all from one sample in a study of blood T cells in healthy people across ages. A single record per CDR3 protein comes from TCRdb applying MiXCR to the 5' RACE reads. This table holds roughly 730,000 distinct CDR3 sequences, around 50% found once. The sample consisted of blood. The source of these receptors is a man aged 40-55 years in good health. CDR3s include the opening cysteine and the closing phenylalanine or tryptophan. A D gene is named only where the DNA matches it firmly. Clone size is not always given. Where it is, it says once, few, many or a class for expanded clones.

j_call d_call v_call clone_size cdr3_nt cdr3_aa
TRBJ2-3 TRBD2 TRBV7-9 - TGTGCCAGCAGCGGATCCGGGACTAGCGGGAGGGGGAGCACAGATACGCAGTATTTT CASSGSGTSGRGSTDTQYF
TRBJ2-3 - TRBV7-2 - TGTGCCAGCAGCCCACAAGGCAGTTCACGGGGAGATACGCAGTATTTT CASSPQGSSRGDTQYF
TRBJ2-5 - TRBV6-1 - TGTGCCAGCAGTGAAGCGCAGAGGGGAGGGGGGGATGAGACCCAGTACTTC CASSEAQRGGGDETQYF
TRBJ2-3 - TRBV12-3/TRBV12-4 many TGTGCCAGCAGTTTACCTAGAGCTAGCACAGATACGCAGTATTTT CASSLPRASTDTQYF
TRBJ2-1 - TRBV7-9 - TGTGCCAGCAGCCCCCCCCACCACAATGAGCAGTTCTTC CASSPPHHNEQFF
TRBJ2-1 TRBD2 TRBV7-8 once TGTGCCAGCAGCTCCTATAGCGGGGGGAGGAGAGGTGAGCAGTTCTTC CASSSYSGGRRGEQFF
TRBJ2-5 - TRBV7-9 - TGTGCCAGCAGCCACCGACAGGCCGGAGAGACCCAGTACTTC CASSHRQAGETQYF
TRBJ2-7 - TRBV7-9 few TGTGCCAGCAGCTTATTGGTGACTGGGAGCGAGCAGTACTTC CASSLLVTGSEQYF
TRBJ1-1 TRBD1 TRBV7-9 once TGTGCCAGCAGTTCCACAGTTTCCGCGACAGGGGAGTTCTCAGCTTTCTTT CASSSTVSATGEFSAFF
TRBJ2-1 - TRBV4-3 - TGCGCCAGCAGCCAAGATGGGAGCGGCTACAATGAGCAGTTCTTC CASSQDGSGYNEQFF
TRBJ1-5 - TRBV7-2 - TGTGCCAGCAGCTCACCTAAGGTCTCCGGGGGCAATCAGCCCCAGCATTTT CASSSPKVSGGNQPQHF
TRBJ2-7 TRBD1 TRBV12-5 - TGTGCTAGTGGTTTGGTAAACAGGGGCGAGCAGTACTTC CASGLVNRGEQYF
TRBJ2-1 TRBD1 TRBV6-1 - TGTGCCAGCTACGAGACGGGACAGGGATACAATGAGCAGTTCTTC CASYETGQGYNEQFF
TRBJ2-5 TRBD2 TRBV29-1 - TGCAGCGTTCACGGACTAGCGGAACTCCAAGAGACCCAGTACTTC CSVHGLAELQETQYF
TRBJ1-2 - TRBV20-1 few TGCAGTGCCTCTAGCAAGGTTTACGGCTATGGCTACACCTTC CSASSKVYGYGYTF
TRBJ2-3 - TRBV20-1 - TGCAGTGCAACGGACAGAGGGGGAGGTCCCACAGAGACGCAGTATTTT CSATDRGGGPTETQYF
TRBJ2-1 - TRBV9 - TGTGCCAGCAGCGTAGGGGCGGGACGCTACAATGAGCAGTTCTTC CASSVGAGRYNEQFF
TRBJ2-3 TRBD1 TRBV6-1 - TGTGCCAGCAGAGACAGGGTTGTAAGGGATACGCAGTATTTT CASRDRVVRDTQYF
TRBJ2-7 TRBD1 TRBV5-1 - TGCGCCAGCAGCCCAGACGGACAGGGATCCTCCGAGCAGTACTTC CASSPDGQGSSEQYF
TRBJ2-1 - TRBV21-1 - TGTGCCAGCAGCAGAGCCCTTTTACTAGCGAATCTACGTGGGGGAAATGAGCAGTTCTTC CASSRALLLANLRGGNEQFF
TRBJ2-6 - TRBV7-2 - TGTGCCAGCAGCCCATGGGTCCCCAGGACTGTAACTTCTGGGGCCAACGTCCTGACTTTC CASSPWVPRTVTSGANVLTF
TRBJ2-3 - TRBV7-2 - TGTGCCAGCAGCTTAAATCATGGGGCACGGACAGATACGCAGTATTTT CASSLNHGARTDTQYF
TRBJ2-7 - TRBV29-1 - TGCAGCGTGAGGCGAGGGGACTACGAGCAGTACTTC CSVRRGDYEQYF
TRBJ2-3 - TRBV5-1 many TGTGCCAGCAGCTTAAAGGATACGCAGTATTTT CASSLKDTQYF
TRBJ2-3 TRBD2 TRBV6-2/TRBV6-3 - TGTGCCAGCAGGGGATTAGCGGGACGGACGCAGTATTTT CASRGLAGRTQYF
TRBJ2-1 - TRBV7-9 few TGTGCCAGCAGCCCCGAGGGGGTCTTTGGGGGGCAGTTCTTC CASSPEGVFGGQFF
TRBJ2-5 - TRBV5-1 - TGCGCCAGCAGCTTCTTTGTGGGCAGTGAAGAGACCCAGTACTTC CASSFFVGSEETQYF
TRBJ2-7 TRBD2 TRBV15 - TGTGCCACCAGCAGAACAACTAGCGGGTCCTACGAGCAGTACTTC CATSRTTSGSYEQYF
TRBJ2-5 TRBD2 TRBV15 - TGTGCCACCAGCAACATGCGCCGGGAGGGGAAGACCCAGTACTTC CATSNMRREGKTQYF
TRBJ1-1 TRBD1 TRBV4-2 - TGTGCCAGCAGCCGAGGCATACAGGGGGCGAACACTGAAGCTTTCTTT CASSRGIQGANTEAFF
TRBJ2-3 TRBD1 TRBV4-3 - TGCGCCAGCAGCCAAGGGGACAGGGGGCTTGTAGATACGCAGTATTTT CASSQGDRGLVDTQYF
TRBJ1-1 - TRBV7-9 few TGTGCCAGCAGCTTTTCTGGGGGGAACACTGAAGCTTTCTTT CASSFSGGNTEAFF
TRBJ1-5 - TRBV18 - TGTGCCAGCTCACCACAGGATAGCAATCAGCCCCAGCATTTT CASSPQDSNQPQHF
TRBJ2-5 - TRBV29-1 few TGCAGCGTTGGCCACTCCTTAGAGACCCAGTACTTC CSVGHSLETQYF
TRBJ2-7 - TRBV6-5 - TGTGCCAGCAGTTACTCGAGTGGGAGATACGAGCAGTACTTC CASSYSSGRYEQYF
TRBJ1-4 - TRBV24-1 few TGTGCCGCTGGAGGGGGAACCAAGGCTAATGAAAAACTGTTTTTT CAAGGGTKANEKLFF
TRBJ2-4 TRBD2 TRBV12-3/TRBV12-4 - TGTGCCAGCAGTCTGGGAGGGTTCGGGGTGGCCAAAAACATTCAGTACTTC CASSLGGFGVAKNIQYF